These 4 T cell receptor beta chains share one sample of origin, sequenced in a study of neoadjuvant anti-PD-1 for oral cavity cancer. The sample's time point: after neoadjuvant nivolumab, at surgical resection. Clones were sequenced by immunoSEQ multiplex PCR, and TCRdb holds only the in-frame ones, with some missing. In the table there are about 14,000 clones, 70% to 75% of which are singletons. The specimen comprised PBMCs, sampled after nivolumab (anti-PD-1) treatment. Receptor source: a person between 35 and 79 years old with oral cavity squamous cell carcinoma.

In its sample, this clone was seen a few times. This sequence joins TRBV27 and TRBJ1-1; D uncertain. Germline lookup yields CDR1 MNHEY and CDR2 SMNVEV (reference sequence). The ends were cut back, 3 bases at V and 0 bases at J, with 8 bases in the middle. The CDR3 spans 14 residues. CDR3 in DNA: TGTGCCAGCAGTTTGCACGGGCTGAACACTGAAGCTTTCTTT. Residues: CASSLHGLNTEAFF.

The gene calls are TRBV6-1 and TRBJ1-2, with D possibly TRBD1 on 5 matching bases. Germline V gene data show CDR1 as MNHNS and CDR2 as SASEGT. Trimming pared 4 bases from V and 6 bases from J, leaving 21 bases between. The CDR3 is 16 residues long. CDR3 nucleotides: TGTGCCAGCAGTGCCTATTGGGGCAGGAGAGACGATGGCTACACCTTC. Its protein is CASSAYWGRRDDGYTF.

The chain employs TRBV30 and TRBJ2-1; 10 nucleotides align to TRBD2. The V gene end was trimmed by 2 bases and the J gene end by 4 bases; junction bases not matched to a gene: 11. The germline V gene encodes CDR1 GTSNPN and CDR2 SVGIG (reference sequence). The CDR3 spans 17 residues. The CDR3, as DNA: TGTGCCTGGAGTCAAGGATCTAGCGGGAGAATATACAATGAGCAGTTCTTC. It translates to CAWSQGSSGRIYNEQFF.

The CDR3 sequence: CASSPRRQMNTEAFF. The CDR3, as DNA: TGCGCCAGCAGCCCCCGGCGGCAGATGAACACTGAAGCTTTCTTT. The J gene is TRBJ1-1, the V gene TRBV5-1; D gene uncertain. Looked up from germline, CDR1 is SGHRS and CDR2 is YFSETQ. The CDR3 sequence is 15 residues long. Trimming stripped 4 bases from V and 0 bases from J, with 13 bases between.